The clone carrying this TCR beta chain was seen only a few times. Its antigen remains unidentified. Germline-derived CDR1 and CDR2 are ENHRY and SYGVKD. V shed 10 bases and J shed 6 bases, with 18 bases lying between them. The CDR3 extends over 13 amino acids. TCRdb recomputed calls from the reads with MiXCR, one row per CDR3 protein. The repertoire consists of fewer than 950,000 distinct CDR3 sequences, with about 30% occurring once and the leading ten covering roughly 12%. The data were taken from a study of T cell repertoires in cytomegalovirus infection. Study-level background: The study used recently identified HLA-C-restricted and well-studied HLA-B-restricted CMV epitopes. Shared public TCR beta signatures pointed to both CMV infection and a matching HLA type.

General observations from the study: Ex vivo, HLA-C-restricted CMV-specific TCR beta clonotypes prevailed over the rest of the response.

The sequenced sample was cultured CD8+ T cells from PBMCs, obtained from culture after CMV antigen stimulation. The origin of this receptor is a human donor in good health (CMV status not recorded). Some clones in this sample may be carry-over from other donors' samples. This chain links TRBV10-3 with TRBJ1-2; D is unresolved. The CDR3 reads CANKDGELHGYTF. The CDR3 DNA sequence: TGTGCCAACAAGGACGGGGAGCTCCATGGCTACACCTTC.